These T cell receptor beta chains were read from a single sample in a study of T cell clonotyping in hematopoietic cell transplantation. Measured with immunoSEQ multiplex PCR; TCRdb has only the in-frame clones, and not every one. The sample has over 15,000 clones, 70% to 85% seen once; the top ten hold over 15%. Sequencing used peripheral blood mononuclear cells, obtained before stem cell transplant. The receptors were sampled from a man aged 55 to 70 with acute myeloid leukemia. Some clones in this sample may be carry-over from other donors' samples. Each CDR3 is given with its conserved first and last residue. D genes are given only for firm matches. The size of a clone is reported for some rows only, either as once, few or many, or as a class for expanded clones.

J gene	V gene	clone size	D gene	CDR3 DNA	CDR3 protein
TRBJ2-7	TRBV10-3	few	.	TGTGCCATCAGTGAGCCTTTAACAGGGAGCTCCTACGAGCAGTACTTC	CAISEPLTGSSYEQYF
TRBJ1-6	TRBV28	.	.	TGTGCCAGCAGTTTGGCCTTGGGGGGCAGGGGAAATTCACCCCTCCACTTT	CASSLALGGRGNSPLHF
TRBJ2-7	TRBV15	.	.	TGTGCCACCAGCAGAAGGGACTTAGGGAGTTACGAGCAGTACTTC	CATSRRDLGSYEQYF
TRBJ1-1	TRBV7-7	.	.	TGTGCCAGCAGCTTAGCCAAGAACACTGAAGCTTTCTTT	CASSLAKNTEAFF
TRBJ2-5	TRBV11-3	.	TRBD2	TGTGCCAGCAGCTTCTTCGGGGGGGCCTTAGAGACCCAGTACTTC	CASSFFGGALETQYF
TRBJ2-3	TRBV4-3	few	.	TGCGCCAGCAGCAAGTCTGGACAGAGCACAGATACGCAGTATTTT	CASSKSGQSTDTQYF
TRBJ1-6	TRBV4-2	.	.	TGTGCCAGCAGCCAAGCCGGGGGTGGACTTACTAATTCACCCCTCCACTTT	CASSQAGGGLTNSPLHF
TRBJ2-1	TRBV4-1	.	TRBD2	TGCGCCAGCAGCCAAGATCATCGCGGGAGAACCTACAATGAGCAGTTCTTC	CASSQDHRGRTYNEQFF
TRBJ2-2	TRBV7-8	.	.	TGTGCCAGCAAACTAAGCTCCGGGGAGCTGTTTTTT	CASKLSSGELFF
TRBJ2-2	TRBV11-2	.	TRBD1	TGTGCCAGCAGCTTAGCAACAGGGGAGGAGCTGTTTTTT	CASSLATGEELFF
TRBJ2-3	TRBV19	.	.	TGTGCCAGCCGGGACATTAGCCCAGATACGCAGTATTTT	CASRDISPDTQYF
TRBJ2-5	TRBV6-6	.	.	TGTGCCAGCACAACACAGGGTGTCCAAGAGACCCAGTACTTC	CASTTQGVQETQYF
TRBJ1-2	TRBV28	few	TRBD1	TGTGCCAGCAGTTTCCCCGGGACAGAGGGGCACTATGGCTACACCTTC	CASSFPGTEGHYGYTF
TRBJ2-3	TRBV11-2	.	.	TGTGCCAGCAGCTCGGGGGTTGGCACAGATACGCAGTATTTT	CASSSGVGTDTQYF
TRBJ1-4	TRBV4-3	few	.	TGCGCCAGCAGCCAAGCGACCCGGAGGGCTCGAAACGGTGAAAAACTGTTTTTT	CASSQATRRARNGEKLFF
TRBJ2-1	TRBV7-2	.	.	TGTGCCAGCAGCTTAGTGGCTCAATACAATGAGCAGTTCTTC	CASSLVAQYNEQFF
TRBJ2-1	TRBV11-2	.	TRBD1	TGTGCCAGCAGCCTTAACCCGGGACAGGAGTTCTTC	CASSLNPGQEFF
TRBJ2-5	TRBV5-5	once	.	TGTGCCAGCAGCTCTCAGGAACAAGAGACCCAGTACTTC	CASSSQEQETQYF
TRBJ2-7	TRBV27	.	.	TGTGCCAGCGGCCTGGGACTTGGAGAGCAGTACTTC	CASGLGLGEQYF
TRBJ1-2	TRBV2	.	.	TGTGCCAGCAAGGCGACCCCTTGGGGAAACGGCTACACCTTC	CASKATPWGNGYTF
TRBJ2-3	TRBV27	.	.	TGTGCCAGCAGTGACCGGGGGTCACCCTTCGATACGCAGTATTTT	CASSDRGSPFDTQYF
TRBJ2-2	TRBV30	.	.	TGTGCCTGGAGTGTGATCTCCCCAGGGGACACCGGGGAGCTGTTTTTT	CAWSVISPGDTGELFF
TRBJ2-5	TRBV14	.	.	TGTGCCAGCAGCCAAGATACGGTTTTGGGAGCCCAGTACTTC	CASSQDTVLGAQYF
TRBJ2-7	TRBV5-4	.	.	TGTGCCAGCAGATGGGTTTCCTACGAGCAGTACTTC	CASRWVSYEQYF
TRBJ2-7	TRBV19	few	.	TGTGCCAGTGAGGACCGCTACGAGCAGTACTTC	CASEDRYEQYF
TRBJ2-2	TRBV7-6	.	.	TGTGCCAGCAGTCTATCTCCAGGGTCGAACACCGGGGAGCTGTTTTTT	CASSLSPGSNTGELFF
TRBJ1-2	TRBV5-6	.	.	TGTGCCAGCAGCTTGGACAGGGCGGGCTATAGCTATGGCTACACCTTC	CASSLDRAGYSYGYTF